One sample yielded the 27 T cell receptor beta chains listed below, sequenced in a study of T cell responses to AZD1222 COVID-19 vaccine. Measured with immunoSEQ multiplex PCR; TCRdb has only the in-frame clones, and not every one. In the table there are 110,000 or so clones, roughly 90% of which are singletons. Source: peripheral blood, taken 28 days after the second AZD1222 dose. Every receptor here comes from an adult who received the AZD1222 COVID-19 vaccine.

This clone was observed once. The CDR3 coding sequence is TGCGCCAGCAGCTTGATTAGCACAGATACGCAGTATTTT. Its translation is CASSLISTDTQYF. The rearrangement joins TRBV5-1 to TRBJ2-3; no definite D call. Germline V gene data show CDR1 as SGHRS and CDR2 as YFSETQ. With 1 base removed from V and 0 bases from J, the gap between germline ends came to 3 bases. The CDR3 runs to 13 residues. The full variable domain, with the rest looked up from reference TRBV5-1 and TRBJ2-3, is KAGVTQTPRYLIKTRGQQVTLSCSPISGHRSVSWYQQTPGQGLQFLFEYFSETQRNKGNFPGRFSGRQFSNSRSEMNVSTLELGDSALYLCASSLISTDTQYFGPGTRLTVL.

This clone appeared once. The rearrangement joins TRBV4-3 to TRBJ2-7; TRBD2 is a possible D gene (6 bases). Germline assignment: CDR1 LGHNA and CDR2 YSLEER. The CDR3 loop spans 14 amino acids. Trimming took 2 bases from V and 5 from J, leaving 13 bases between them. CDR3 DNA: TGCGCCAGCAGCCAATACGGGAGTAGCGACGAGCAGTACTTC. This encodes CASSQYGSSDEQYF.

The rearrangement uses TRBV7-2 and TRBJ2-7, with D tentatively TRBD1 (6 bases). Germline V gene sequence: CDR1 SGHTA, CDR2 FQGNSA. The CDR3 loop spans 14 amino acids. V dropped 5 bases and J dropped 2 bases, with 13 bases sitting between them. The CDR3 coding sequence is TGTGCCAGCAGCCCCGGACAGCCAGCCTACGAGCAGTACTTC. Translating gives CASSPGQPAYEQYF.

The rearrangement joins TRBV30 to TRBJ2-3; 7 bases match TRBD2. The germline gives CDR1 GTSNPN, CDR2 SVGIG (reference sequence). V trimming: 2 bases; J trimming: 1 base; junction bases outside the gene matches: 3. The CDR3 sequence is 14 residues long. This chain's CDR3 is CAWSTGGGTDTQYF. Here the CDR3 DNA reads TGTGCCTGGAGTACTGGGGGGGGCACAGATACGCAGTATTTT.

The chain joins TRBV7-8 to TRBJ2-2; 9 bases agree with TRBD2. The germline CDR1 and CDR2 sequences are SGHVS and FQNEAQ. V lost 1 base and J lost 5; bases outside the gene matches: 5. The CDR3 runs 16 residues. CDR3 sequence: CASSLDIAGVTGELFF. DNA of the CDR3: TGTGCCAGCAGCTTAGACATAGCGGGAGTTACCGGGGAGCTGTTTTTT.

The chain links TRBV7-9 to TRBJ2-1, with 11 nucleotides matching TRBD2. This CDR3 has 16 amino acids. V lost 1 base to trimming and J lost 4 bases; unmatched junction nucleotides: 3. From germline, CDR1 is SEHNR and CDR2 FQNEAQ (reference sequence). The CDR3 loop reads CASSLEGTSGYNEQFF. CDR3 DNA sequence: TGTGCCAGCAGCTTAGAGGGGACTAGCGGATACAATGAGCAGTTCTTC.

The chain has TRBV5-4 and TRBJ2-7, with a possible D match to TRBD1 (6 bases). Germline loops: CDR1 SGHNT, CDR2 YYREEE (reference sequence). V shed 1 base and J shed 6 bases, with 11 bases lying between them. The CDR3 is made up of 13 amino acids. The CDR3 nucleotides read TGTGCCAGCAGCTTGCGGGCAGGGGCCGAGCAGTACTTC. Translated, it gives CASSLRAGAEQYF.

The rearrangement uses TRBV5-1 and TRBJ1-3; no firm D call. The germline V and J ends were trimmed by 0 bases and 8 bases, with 15 bases remaining between them. This CDR3 region has 15 residues. CDR1 is SGHRS and CDR2 is YFSETQ in the germline V gene. The CDR3 DNA follows: TGCGCCAGCAGCTTGGCGGCCGGACGAGTAGACACCATATATTTT. Translation gives CASSLAAGRVDTIYF. Full variable domain (remainder filled in from reference TRBV5-1 and TRBJ1-3): KAGVTQTPRYLIKTRGQQVTLSCSPISGHRSVSWYQQTPGQGLQFLFEYFSETQRNKGNFPGRFSGRQFSNSRSEMNVSTLELGDSALYLCASSLAAGRVDTIYFGEGSWLTVV.

The rearrangement links TRBV27 to TRBJ1-5, with TRBD1 as a possible D gene (6 bases). Germline values: CDR1 MNHEY, CDR2 SMNVEV (reference sequence). The CDR3 has 13 residues. Trimming shortened V by 6 bases and J by 7 bases, and 13 bases separated the two germline ends. The CDR3: CASSSRGGQPQHF. CDR3 nucleotides: TGTGCCAGCAGCTCCAGGGGCGGGCAGCCCCAGCATTTT.

This clone showed up just a few times. The chain couples TRBV5-5 to TRBJ2-3; D unclear. Germline V CDR1 and CDR2: SGHKS, YYEKEE (reference sequence). The CDR3 length is 15 residues. Trimming removed 1 base at V and 2 bases at J, with 11 bases between. CDR3 loop: CASSLSGQPTDTQYF. CDR3 nucleotides: TGTGCCAGCAGCTTGAGTGGGCAGCCCACAGATACGCAGTATTTT.

V is TRBV4-1 and J is TRBJ1-2; tentatively, D is TRBD1 (6 bases). Germline V CDR1 and CDR2: MGHRA, YSYEKL. The CDR3 loop spans 15 amino acids. Trimming removed 0 bases at V and 1 base at J, with 9 bases between. The CDR3 DNA is TGCGCCAGCAGCCAAGAGGGACATTTTAACTATGGCTACACCTTC. Translated, it gives CASSQEGHFNYGYTF.

The chain employs TRBV28 and TRBJ2-3; a weak D match, TRBD2 (6 bases). The ends were cut back, 7 bases at V and 2 bases at J, with 13 bases in the middle. CDR3 length equals 14 residues. The germline gives CDR1 MDHEN, CDR2 SYDVKM. The CDR3 DNA reads TGTGCCAGCACCCGGGACTTCGACACAGATACGCAGTATTTT. It translates to CASTRDFDTDTQYF.

V usage is TRBV11-2 and J usage is TRBJ1-2; D gene ambiguous. Deletions cut 0 bases from V and 5 bases from J, with 22 bases between. The CDR3 contains 18 residues. Per germline, CDR1 SGHAT and CDR2 FQNNGV. The CDR3 region is CASSLEAASEGISYGYTF. The CDR3, as DNA: TGTGCCAGCAGCTTAGAGGCAGCTTCCGAGGGAATTAGTTATGGCTACACCTTC.

This sequence joins TRBV4-3 and TRBJ2-3; D is possibly TRBD1 or TRBD2 (7 bases each). The germline V and J ends were trimmed by 1 base and 5 bases, with 13 bases remaining between them. This CDR3 comprises 15 residues. Germline V gene lookup returns CDR1 LGHNA and CDR2 YSLEER. CDR3 sequence reads: CASSQADREGDTQYF. DNA of the CDR3: TGCGCCAGCAGCCAAGCAGACAGGGAGGGAGATACGCAGTATTTT.

J is TRBJ1-6 and V is TRBV18; tentatively, D is TRBD1 (6 bases). Looked up from germline, CDR1 is KGHSH and CDR2 is LQKENI. This CDR3 contains 18 residues. The V gene lost 3 bases and the J gene lost 0 bases, with 15 bases spanning the gap. CDR3 nucleotides: TGTGCCAGCTCACCGACAGGACCTAGCAGCTCCTATAATTCACCCCTCCACTTT. This translates into CASSPTGPSSSYNSPLHF.

V gene TRBV3-1 (or the pseudogene TRBV3-2) combines with J gene TRBJ2-1; 9 nucleotides match TRBD1. The CDR3 runs to 20 residues. J was trimmed by 6 bases and V by 5 bases; bases with no gene match: 23. Germline V lookup: CDR1 LGHDT, CDR2 YNNKEL (reference sequence). In DNA, the CDR3 is TGTGCCAGCAGCATCCTTGACAGGGGGTGGGCTAGTGTCCCCGTCAATGAGCAGTTCTTC. Protein: CASSILDRGWASVPVNEQFF.

The chain combines TRBV2 with TRBJ1-1, with 9 bases aligning to TRBD1. CDR1 is SNHLY, CDR2 FYNNEI, per germline. V shed 5 bases, J shed 1 base, and the junction held 11 bases outside the gene matches. This CDR3 has 17 residues. CDR3 bases: TGTGCCAGCAGTCTACCGGGACAGGGTATTGGGAACACTGAAGCTTTCTTT. It codes for CASSLPGQGIGNTEAFF.

This chain joins TRBV6-5 and TRBJ2-7, with 7 positions matching TRBD1. Germline V lookup: CDR1 MNHEY, CDR2 SVGAGI. This CDR3 comprises 13 residues. V trimming: 5 bases; J trimming: 3 bases; junction bases outside the gene matches: 4. The CDR3 reads CASSPRTGYEQYF. CDR3 coding DNA: TGTGCCAGCAGTCCCCGGACAGGCTACGAGCAGTACTTC.

The V gene is TRBV27, the J gene TRBJ2-1, with TRBD1 matching 7 bases. Germline CDR1 MNHEY, CDR2 SMNVEV (reference sequence). The CDR3 covers 15 residues. With V trimmed by 5 bases and J by 3 bases, 7 bases remained unmatched. CDR3 region: CASSHGQGVYNEQFF. CDR3 DNA sequence: TGTGCCAGCAGTCACGGTCAGGGGGTCTACAATGAGCAGTTCTTC.

This sequence joins TRBV6-2 or TRBV6-3 and TRBJ2-7, with TRBD2 matching over 13 bases. CDR1 is MNHEY, CDR2 SVGEGT, per germline. The CDR3 runs to 16 residues. With V trimmed by 5 bases and J by 5 bases, 9 bases remained unmatched. This CDR3 is CASSTLLAGGSNEQYF. For the CDR3, the DNA is TGTGCCAGCAGTACCCTACTAGCGGGAGGGTCCAACGAGCAGTACTTC.

This clone showed up just a few times. The V and J genes are TRBV9 and TRBJ1-2; TRBD1 matches at 7 bases. Looked up from germline, CDR1 is SGDLS and CDR2 is YYNGEE. CDR3 length: 15 amino acids. Trimming took 0 bases from V and 2 from J; bases not matched to a gene: 4. The chain's CDR3 is CASSVEAGGNYGYTF. The CDR3 nucleotides are TGTGCCAGCAGCGTAGAGGCAGGGGGGAACTATGGCTACACCTTC.

This rearrangement joins TRBV4-3 to TRBJ2-2; D not certain. Per germline, CDR1 LGHNA and CDR2 YSLEER. The ends were cut back, 3 bases at V and 2 bases at J, with 7 bases in the middle. The length of the CDR3 is 14 residues. The CDR3 bases are TGCGCCAGCAGCCAGAGACTTAACACCGGGGAGCTGTTTTTT. It specifies CASSQRLNTGELFF.

The rearrangement links TRBV6-2 or TRBV6-3 to TRBJ1-3; TRBD1 might be the D (6 bases). Trimming removed 0 bases from V and 2 bases from J, with 14 bases in between. The CDR3 runs 17 residues. From germline, CDR1 is MNHEY and CDR2 SVGEGT. Here the CDR3 reads CASSYSMTGATGNTIYF. The CDR3 DNA reads TGTGCCAGCAGTTACTCGATGACGGGGGCAACTGGAAACACCATATATTTT.

The V and J genes are TRBV7-8 and TRBJ2-5; 7 bases fit TRBD1. The junction had 2 bases not matched to a gene; V was cut back by 5 bases and J by 2 bases. Looked up from germline, CDR1 is SGHVS and CDR2 is FQNEAQ. The CDR3 is 13 residues long. DNA of the CDR3: TGTGCCAGCAGCCCGACAGGGCAAGAGACCCAGTACTTC. Translating gives CASSPTGQETQYF. The whole variable domain, filled in from reference TRBV7-8 and TRBJ2-5, reads GAGVSQSPRYKVAKRGQDVALRCDPISGHVSLFWYQQALGQGPEFLTYFQNEAQLDKSGLPSDRFFAERPEGSVSTLKIQRTQQEDSAVYLCASSPTGQETQYFGPGTRLLVL.

The rearrangement uses TRBV4-3 and TRBJ2-7; D is unclear. The V end lost 3 bases, the J end lost 6 bases, and 9 bases lay between the germline ends. Germline V gives CDR1 LGHNA, CDR2 YSLEER. The CDR3 extends over 12 amino acids. CDR3: CASSHPSVEQYF. The CDR3 DNA reads as TGCGCCAGCAGCCATCCCTCTGTCGAGCAGTACTTC.

The chain joins TRBV11-3 to TRBJ1-6; 11 bases are a match to TRBD1. Germline CDR1 SGHNT, CDR2 YENEEA. After removal of 6 bases from V and 9 bases from J, the junction contained 4 bases not matched to a gene. CDR3 length equals 14 residues. Here the CDR3 reads CASRLGTGGSPLHF. DNA of the CDR3: TGTGCCAGCAGACTCGGGACAGGGGGTTCACCCCTCCACTTT.

The CDR3 nucleotides are TGCGCCAGCAGTCCCGGGTTCTCCTACGAGCAGTACTTC. This sequence encodes CASSPGFSYEQYF. The chain couples TRBV10-1 to TRBJ2-7; D is unresolved. CDR1 is WNHNN and CDR2 is SYGVQD in the germline V gene (reference sequence). The CDR3 sequence is 13 residues long. V was cut by 5 bases and J by 0 bases, with 8 bases left in between.